What follows are 11 T cell receptor beta chains derived from one specimen sequenced in a study of T cells in Graves' hyperthyroidism and ophthalmopathy. Amplified TCR beta CDR3 regions came from RNA transcripts. The HTBI primer set drove a first-round RT-PCR of the TCR CDR3. In TCRdb, the multiplex PCR reads were re-called with MiXCR into one record per CDR3 protein. The sample has hundreds of thousands of distinct CDR3 sequences, about 38% seen once. The sample was blood. Source of these receptors: a young man with Graves' hyperthyroidism.

In its sample, this clonotype was seen many times. This chain joins TRBV12-3 or TRBV12-4 and TRBJ1-3, with D unresolved. With 5 bases removed from V and 7 bases from J, the gap between germline ends came to 6 bases. The CDR3 sequence is 11 residues long. In DNA, the CDR3 is TGTGCCAGCAGTATAGGCAACACCATATATTTT. Residues: CASSIGNTIYF.

At least ten counts were recorded for this clonotype. V is TRBV14 and J is TRBJ1-5; D uncertain. The germline V and J ends were trimmed by 0 bases and 7 bases, with 7 bases remaining between them. Germline assignment: CDR1 SGHDN and CDR2 FVKESK. The CDR3 consists of 13 residues. CDR3 residues: CASSQDPLQPQHF. CDR3 nucleotides: TGTGCCAGCAGCCAAGATCCATTACAGCCCCAGCATTTT.

As to this clonotype: Possible read error: a much larger clone is one base away. The rearrangement uses TRBV7-2 and TRBJ1-2, with D possibly matching TRBD1 (5 bases). The V gene lost 3 bases and the J gene lost 8 bases, with 13 bases spanning the gap. This CDR3 has 13 residues. The germline CDR1 and CDR2 sequences are SGHTA and FQGNSA. The CDR3 spells CASSLLGGEGYTF. CDR3 bases: TGTGCCAGCAGCTTGCTTGGGGGGGAGGGCTACACCTTC. Together with reference TRBV7-2 and TRBJ1-2, the CDR3 gives the full variable domain: GAGVSQSPSNKVTEKGKDVELRCDPISGHTALYWYRQSLGQGLEFLIYFQGNSAPDKSGLPSDRFSAERTGGSVSTLTIQRTQQEDSAVYLCASSLLGGEGYTFGSGTRLTVV.

For this clonotype: The junction shows a germline mismatch at one end, possibly a read error. The rearrangement links TRBV10-2 to TRBJ2-7; TRBD2 matches 13 bases. The CDR3 sequence is 16 residues long. Germline CDR1 and CDR2: WSHSY and SAAADI. CDR3 DNA: TGTGCCAGCAGTTTCTACGGACTAGCGGGAGAGGACGAGCAGTACTTC. Its protein is CASSFYGLAGEDEQYF.

This clonotype appeared many times. The CDR3 DNA follows: TGTGCCATCAGTGGACGACAGTTTTACGAGCAGTACTTC. Translated, it gives CAISGRQFYEQYF. V usage is TRBV10-3 and J usage is TRBJ2-7, with D perhaps TRBD1 (5 bases). The CDR3 has 13 amino acids. Germline assignment: CDR1 ENHRY and CDR2 SYGVKD. V lost 4 bases to trimming and J lost 4 bases, with 11 bases between them.

The chain has TRBV20-1 and TRBJ2-7, with D uncertain. Trimming took off 0 bases at V and 8 bases at J, with 5 bases between the two ends. The CDR3 sequence is 10 residues long. The germline gives CDR1 DFQATT, CDR2 SNEGSKA (reference sequence). This CDR3 reads CSARDPQQYF. The DNA for the CDR3 is TGCAGTGCTAGAGATCCCCAGCAGTACTTC.

This clonotype appeared a few times. This rearrangement joins TRBV7-2 to TRBJ1-3, with a possible D match to TRBD1 (6 bases). Germline V gene sequence: CDR1 SGHTA, CDR2 FQGNSA. The CDR3 extends over 16 amino acids. V lost 5 bases and J 0 bases, leaving 14 bases between the germline ends. CDR3: CASSPPGTLSGNTIYF. CDR3 DNA: TGTGCCAGCAGCCCCCCCGGGACACTCTCTGGAAACACCATATATTTT. The whole variable domain, filled in from reference TRBV7-2 and TRBJ1-3, reads GAGVSQSPSNKVTEKGKDVELRCDPISGHTALYWYRQSLGQGLEFLIYFQGNSAPDKSGLPSDRFSAERTGGSVSTLTIQRTQQEDSAVYLCASSPPGTLSGNTIYFGEGSWLTVV.

This clonotype was counted only a few times. The junction differs from germline at one of its ends, possibly a read error. CDR3 in amino acids: CASSQEGLNTEAFF. CDR3 coding DNA: TGTGCCAGCAGCCAAGAGGGCTTGAACACTGAAGCTTTCTTT. The chain combines TRBV15 with TRBJ1-1; D is uncertain. Germline values: CDR1 LNHNV, CDR2 YYDKDF (reference sequence). This CDR3 has 14 amino acids.

This chain joins TRBV5-1 and TRBJ2-6; D perhaps matches TRBD2 (7 bases). The CDR3 has 12 residues. V gave up 4 bases and J gave up 15 bases, with 14 bases separating them. Germline values: CDR1 SGHRS, CDR2 YFSETQ. The CDR3 DNA reads as TGCGCCAGCAGCGCCCCTGGGGGGGCCCTGACTTTC. Protein sequence: CASSAPGGALTF.

A few counts support this clonotype. CDR3 residues: CSARVTGNTGELFF. The CDR3 DNA is TGCAGTGCTAGAGTAACAGGGAACACCGGGGAGCTGTTTTTT. This chain uses TRBV20-1 with TRBJ2-2; TRBD1 is a possible D gene (5 bases). V was pared by 1 base and J by 1 base, with 7 bases between. The germline CDR1 and CDR2 sequences are DFQATT and SNEGSKA (reference sequence). This CDR3 is 14 amino acids long.

Concerning this clonotype: With a much larger clone just one base away, this may be a read error. The rearrangement uses TRBV7-9 and TRBJ2-5, with D possibly being TRBD2 (6 bases). Germline V gene sequence: CDR1 SEHNR, CDR2 FQNEAQ (reference sequence). The CDR3 runs 13 residues. The CDR3 here is CASDGSGEETRYF. The CDR3 DNA reads TGTGCCAGCGACGGGAGTGGAGAAGAGACCCGGTACTTC.